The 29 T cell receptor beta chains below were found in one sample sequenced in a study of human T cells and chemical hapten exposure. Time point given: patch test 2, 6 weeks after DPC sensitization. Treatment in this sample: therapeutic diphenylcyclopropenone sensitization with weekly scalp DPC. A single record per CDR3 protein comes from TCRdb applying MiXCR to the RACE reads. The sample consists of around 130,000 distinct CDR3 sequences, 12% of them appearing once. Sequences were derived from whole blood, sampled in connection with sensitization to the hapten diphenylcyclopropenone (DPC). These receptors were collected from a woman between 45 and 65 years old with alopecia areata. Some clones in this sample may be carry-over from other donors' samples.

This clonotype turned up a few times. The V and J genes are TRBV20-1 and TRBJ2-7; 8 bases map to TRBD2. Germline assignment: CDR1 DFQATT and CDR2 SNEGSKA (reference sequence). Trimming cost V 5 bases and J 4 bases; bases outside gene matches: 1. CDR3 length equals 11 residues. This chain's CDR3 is CSAGGRYEQYF. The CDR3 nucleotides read TGCAGTGCTGGCGGGAGGTACGAGCAGTACTTC.

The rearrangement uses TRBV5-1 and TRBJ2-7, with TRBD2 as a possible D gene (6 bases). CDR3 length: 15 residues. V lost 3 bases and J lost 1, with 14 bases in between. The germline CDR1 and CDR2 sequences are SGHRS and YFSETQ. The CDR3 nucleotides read TGCGCCAGCAGCTCTAGCGATTCAGCGTCCTACGAGCAGTACTTC. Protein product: CASSSSDSASYEQYF.

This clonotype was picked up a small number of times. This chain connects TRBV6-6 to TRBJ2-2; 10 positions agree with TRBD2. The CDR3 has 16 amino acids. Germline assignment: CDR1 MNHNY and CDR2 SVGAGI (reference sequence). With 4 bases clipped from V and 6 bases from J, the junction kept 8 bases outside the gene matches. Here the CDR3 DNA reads TGTGCCAGCAGTTTTCCCCTAGCGGGAGCGGCCGGGGAGCTGTTTTTT. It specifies CASSFPLAGAAGELFF.

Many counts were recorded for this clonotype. The CDR3 is CASSLVGITGELFF. CDR3 sequence (DNA): TGTGCCAGCAGCTTAGTCGGAATCACCGGGGAGCTGTTTTTT. The genes are TRBV7-8 and TRBJ2-2; D is unresolved. From germline, CDR1 is SGHVS and CDR2 FQNEAQ. With 1 base removed from V and 4 bases from J, the gap between germline ends came to 7 bases. The CDR3 covers 14 residues.

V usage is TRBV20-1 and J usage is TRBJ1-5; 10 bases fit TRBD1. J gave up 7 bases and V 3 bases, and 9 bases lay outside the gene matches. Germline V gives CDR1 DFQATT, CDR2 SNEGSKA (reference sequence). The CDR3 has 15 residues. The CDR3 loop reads CSASAGTGVWQPQHF. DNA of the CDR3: TGCAGTGCTAGTGCCGGGACAGGGGTATGGCAGCCCCAGCATTTT.

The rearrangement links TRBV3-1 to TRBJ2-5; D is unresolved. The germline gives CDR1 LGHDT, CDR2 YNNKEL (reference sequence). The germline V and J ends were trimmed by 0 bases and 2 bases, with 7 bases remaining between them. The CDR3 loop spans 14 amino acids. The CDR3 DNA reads TGTGCCAGCAGCCAAGAGAACAGACAAGAGACCCAGTACTTC. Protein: CASSQENRQETQYF.

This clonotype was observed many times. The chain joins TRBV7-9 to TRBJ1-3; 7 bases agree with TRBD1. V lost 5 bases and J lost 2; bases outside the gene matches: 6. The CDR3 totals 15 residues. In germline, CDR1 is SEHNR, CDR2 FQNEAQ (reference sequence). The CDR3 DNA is TGTGCCAGCAGCGTCCAGGGGGGCCCTGGAAACACCATATATTTT. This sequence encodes CASSVQGGPGNTIYF.

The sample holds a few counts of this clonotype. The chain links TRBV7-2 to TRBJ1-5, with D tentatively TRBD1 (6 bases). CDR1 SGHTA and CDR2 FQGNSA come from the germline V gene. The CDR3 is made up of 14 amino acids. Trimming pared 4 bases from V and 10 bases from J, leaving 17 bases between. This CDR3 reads CASSSGQLSRPQHF. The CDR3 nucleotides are TGTGCCAGCAGCTCCGGACAGCTATCCCGCCCCCAGCATTTT.

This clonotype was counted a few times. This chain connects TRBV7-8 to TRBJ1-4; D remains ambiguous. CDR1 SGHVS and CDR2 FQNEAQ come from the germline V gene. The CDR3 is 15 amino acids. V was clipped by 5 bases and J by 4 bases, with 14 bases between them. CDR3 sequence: CASSPRAARNEKLFF. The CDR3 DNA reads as TGTGCCAGCAGCCCCCGGGCAGCGCGTAATGAAAAACTGTTTTTT.

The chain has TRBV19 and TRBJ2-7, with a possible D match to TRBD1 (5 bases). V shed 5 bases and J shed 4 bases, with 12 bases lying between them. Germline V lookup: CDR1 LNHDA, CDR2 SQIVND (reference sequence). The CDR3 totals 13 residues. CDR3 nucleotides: TGTGCCAGTAGTTCCCACCAGGGTTACGAGCAGTACTTC. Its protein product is CASSSHQGYEQYF.

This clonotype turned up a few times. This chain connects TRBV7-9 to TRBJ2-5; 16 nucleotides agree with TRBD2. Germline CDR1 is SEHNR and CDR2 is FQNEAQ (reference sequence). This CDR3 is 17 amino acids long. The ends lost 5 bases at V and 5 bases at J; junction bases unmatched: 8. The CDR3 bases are TGTGCCAGCAGCCAAGGGACTAGCGGGAGGGCCGCGGAGACCCAGTACTTC. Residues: CASSQGTSGRAAETQYF.

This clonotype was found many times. CDR3 DNA sequence: TGTGCCAGCAGCTCACTTGGGTTGGGGGGTGACGAGCAGTACTTC. Translated: CASSSLGLGGDEQYF. The chain uses TRBV11-3 and TRBJ2-7, with D perhaps TRBD2 (6 bases). V gave up 4 bases and J gave up 5 bases, with 18 bases separating them. The CDR3 consists of 15 residues. Germline CDR1 reads SGHNT; CDR2 reads YENEEA.

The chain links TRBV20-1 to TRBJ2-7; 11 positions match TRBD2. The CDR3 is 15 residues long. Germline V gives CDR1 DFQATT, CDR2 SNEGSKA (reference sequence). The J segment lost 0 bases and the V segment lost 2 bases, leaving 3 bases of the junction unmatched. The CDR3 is CSARPGTSGSYEQYF. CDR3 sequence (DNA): TGCAGTGCTAGACCTGGGACTAGCGGCTCCTACGAGCAGTACTTC.

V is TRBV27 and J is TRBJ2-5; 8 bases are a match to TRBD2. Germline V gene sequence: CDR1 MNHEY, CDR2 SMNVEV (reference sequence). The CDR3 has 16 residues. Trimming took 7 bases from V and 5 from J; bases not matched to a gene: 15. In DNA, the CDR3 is TGTGCCAGCACCCCGAGGGTTCCGGGAGGGGCCGAGACCCAGTACTTC. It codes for CASTPRVPGGAETQYF.

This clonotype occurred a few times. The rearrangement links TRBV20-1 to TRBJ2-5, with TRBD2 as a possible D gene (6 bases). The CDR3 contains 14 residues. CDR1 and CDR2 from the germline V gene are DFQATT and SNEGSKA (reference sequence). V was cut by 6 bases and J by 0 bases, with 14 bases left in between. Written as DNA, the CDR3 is TGCAGTGCGCTGCTAGCGCCATACCAAGAGACCCAGTACTTC. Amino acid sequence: CSALLAPYQETQYF.

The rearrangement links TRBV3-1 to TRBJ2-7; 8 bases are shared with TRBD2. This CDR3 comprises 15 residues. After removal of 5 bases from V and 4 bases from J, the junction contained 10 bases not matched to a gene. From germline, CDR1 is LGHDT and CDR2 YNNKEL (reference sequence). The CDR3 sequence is CASSSWSGSNYEQYF. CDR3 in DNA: TGTGCCAGCAGCTCCTGGAGCGGGAGTAATTACGAGCAGTACTTC.

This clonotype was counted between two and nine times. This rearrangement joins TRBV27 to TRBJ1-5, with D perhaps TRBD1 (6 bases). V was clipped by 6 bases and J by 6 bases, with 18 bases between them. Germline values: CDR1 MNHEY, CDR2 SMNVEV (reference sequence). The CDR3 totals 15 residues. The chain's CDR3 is CASSAQTGGVQPQHF. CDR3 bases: TGTGCCAGCAGCGCCCAGACGGGGGGCGTTCAGCCCCAGCATTTT.

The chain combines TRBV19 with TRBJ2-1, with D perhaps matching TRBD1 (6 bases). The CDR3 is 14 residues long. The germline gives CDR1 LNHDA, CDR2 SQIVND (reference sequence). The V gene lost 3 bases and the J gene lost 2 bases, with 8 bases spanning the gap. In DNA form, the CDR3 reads TGTGCCAGTAGTATGAGGACAGCCTACAATGAGCAGTTCTTC. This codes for CASSMRTAYNEQFF.

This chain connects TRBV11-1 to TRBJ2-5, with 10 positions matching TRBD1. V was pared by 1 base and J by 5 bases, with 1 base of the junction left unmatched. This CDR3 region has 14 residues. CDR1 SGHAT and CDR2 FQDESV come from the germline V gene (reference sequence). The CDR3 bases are TGTGCCAGCAGCTTAGAGGACAGGGGGGAGACCCAGTACTTC. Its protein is CASSLEDRGETQYF.

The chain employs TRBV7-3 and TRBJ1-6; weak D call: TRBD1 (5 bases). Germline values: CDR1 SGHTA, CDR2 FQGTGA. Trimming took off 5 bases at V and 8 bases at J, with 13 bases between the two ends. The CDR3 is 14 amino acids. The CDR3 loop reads CASSQGTLDSPLHF. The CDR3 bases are TGTGCCAGCAGCCAAGGGACCCTGGATTCACCCCTCCACTTT. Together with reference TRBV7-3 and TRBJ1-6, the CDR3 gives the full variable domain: GAGVSQTPSNKVTEKGKYVELRCDPISGHTALYWYRQSLGQGPEFLIYFQGTGAADDSGLPNDRFFAVRPEGSVSTLKIQRTERGDSAVYLCASSQGTLDSPLHFGNGTRLTVT.

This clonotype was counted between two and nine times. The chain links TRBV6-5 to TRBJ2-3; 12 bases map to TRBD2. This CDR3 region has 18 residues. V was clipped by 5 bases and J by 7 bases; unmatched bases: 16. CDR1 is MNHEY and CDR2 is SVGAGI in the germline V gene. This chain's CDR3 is CASSPRALAGGGLNTQYF. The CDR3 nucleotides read TGTGCCAGCAGTCCGCGGGCTCTAGCGGGAGGGGGCCTAAATACGCAGTATTTT.

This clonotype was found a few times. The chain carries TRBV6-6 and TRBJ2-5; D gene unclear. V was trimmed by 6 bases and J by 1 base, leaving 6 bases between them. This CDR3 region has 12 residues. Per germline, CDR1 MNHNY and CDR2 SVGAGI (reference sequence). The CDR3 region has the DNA TGTGCCAGCAGGGGAAGCCAAGAGACCCAGTACTTC. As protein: CASRGSQETQYF.

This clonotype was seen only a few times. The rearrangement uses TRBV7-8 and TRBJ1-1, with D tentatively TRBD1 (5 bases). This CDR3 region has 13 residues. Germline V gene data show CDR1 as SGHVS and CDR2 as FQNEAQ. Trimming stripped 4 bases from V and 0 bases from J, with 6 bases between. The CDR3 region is CASSYRLNTEAFF. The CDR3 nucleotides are TGTGCCAGCAGCTACAGGTTGAACACTGAAGCTTTCTTT. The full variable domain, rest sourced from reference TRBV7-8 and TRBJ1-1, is GAGVSQSPRYKVAKRGQDVALRCDPISGHVSLFWYQQALGQGPEFLTYFQNEAQLDKSGLPSDRFFAERPEGSVSTLKIQRTQQEDSAVYLCASSYRLNTEAFFGQGTRLTVV.

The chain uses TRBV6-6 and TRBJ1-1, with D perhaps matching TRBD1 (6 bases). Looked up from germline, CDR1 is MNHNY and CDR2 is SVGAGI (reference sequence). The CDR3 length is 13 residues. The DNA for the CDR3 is TGTGCAACCAAGGGGGGATTGAACACTGAAGCTTTCTTT. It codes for CATKGGLNTEAFF.

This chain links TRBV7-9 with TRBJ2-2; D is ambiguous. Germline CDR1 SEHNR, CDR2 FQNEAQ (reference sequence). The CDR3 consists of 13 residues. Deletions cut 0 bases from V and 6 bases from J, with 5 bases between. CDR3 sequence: CASSLAGSGELFF. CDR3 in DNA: TGTGCCAGCAGCTTAGCAGGATCCGGGGAGCTGTTTTTT.

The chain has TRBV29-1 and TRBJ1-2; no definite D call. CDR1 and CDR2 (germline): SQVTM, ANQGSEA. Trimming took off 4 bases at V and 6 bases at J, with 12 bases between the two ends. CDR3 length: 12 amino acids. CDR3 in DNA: TGCAGCGTTGTTCTGCAACCGGATGGCTACACCTTC. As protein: CSVVLQPDGYTF.

The CDR3: CASSLLGTGRRNTGELFF. The CDR3 DNA reads TGTGCCAGCAGTTTATTGGGGACAGGAAGAAGGAACACCGGGGAGCTGTTTTTT. The gene calls are TRBV28 and TRBJ2-2, with 8 bases fitting TRBD1. The CDR3 extends over 18 amino acids. Per germline, CDR1 MDHEN and CDR2 SYDVKM. Germline trimming cut 1 base from V and 1 base from J; bases unmatched to any gene: 8.

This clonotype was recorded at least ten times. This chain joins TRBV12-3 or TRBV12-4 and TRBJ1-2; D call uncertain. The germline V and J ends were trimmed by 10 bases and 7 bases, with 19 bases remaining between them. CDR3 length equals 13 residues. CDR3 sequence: CATAADGIGGYTF. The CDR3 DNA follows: TGTGCCACCGCCGCGGACGGTATCGGTGGCTACACCTTC.

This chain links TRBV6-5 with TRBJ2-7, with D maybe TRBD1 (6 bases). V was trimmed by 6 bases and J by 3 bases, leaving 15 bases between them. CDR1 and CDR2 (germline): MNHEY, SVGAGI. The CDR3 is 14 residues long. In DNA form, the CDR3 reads TGTGCCAGCAGGGTAGGGGGAGCCGACTACGAGCAGTACTTC. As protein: CASRVGGADYEQYF.